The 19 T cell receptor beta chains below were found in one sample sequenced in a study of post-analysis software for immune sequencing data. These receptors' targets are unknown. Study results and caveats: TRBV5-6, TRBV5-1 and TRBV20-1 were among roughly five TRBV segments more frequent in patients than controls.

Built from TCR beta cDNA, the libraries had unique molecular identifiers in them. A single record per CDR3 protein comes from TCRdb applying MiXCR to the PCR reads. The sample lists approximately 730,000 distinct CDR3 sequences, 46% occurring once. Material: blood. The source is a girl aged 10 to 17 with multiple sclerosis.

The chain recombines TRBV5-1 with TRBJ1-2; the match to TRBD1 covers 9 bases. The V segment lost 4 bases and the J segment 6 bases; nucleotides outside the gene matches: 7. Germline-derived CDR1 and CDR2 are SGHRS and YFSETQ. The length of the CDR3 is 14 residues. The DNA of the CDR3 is TGCGCCAGCAGCGCTTGGACAGGGGAGGATGGCTACACCTTC. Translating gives CASSAWTGEDGYTF. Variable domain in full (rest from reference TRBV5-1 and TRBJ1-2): KAGVTQTPRYLIKTRGQQVTLSCSPISGHRSVSWYQQTPGQGLQFLFEYFSETQRNKGNFPGRFSGRQFSNSRSEMNVSTLELGDSALYLCASSAWTGEDGYTFGSGTRLTVV.

The DNA for the CDR3 is TGTGCCAGCAGCGGGACGAGAGTGTCCAATGAGCAGTTCTTC. Its translation: CASSGTRVSNEQFF. The chain carries TRBV11-1 and TRBJ2-1; D may match TRBD1 or TRBD2 (5 bases each). V was shortened by 5 bases and J by 6 bases, with 14 bases between the two germline ends. CDR3 length: 14 amino acids. Looked up from germline, CDR1 is SGHAT and CDR2 is FQDESV (reference sequence).

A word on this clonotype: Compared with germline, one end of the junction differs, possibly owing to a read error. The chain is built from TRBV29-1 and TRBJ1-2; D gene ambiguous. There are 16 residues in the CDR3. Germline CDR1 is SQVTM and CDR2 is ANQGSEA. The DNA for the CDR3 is TGCAGCGTTGAAGATAAAAGACCGATATACCCATATGGCTGCACCTTC. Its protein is CSVEDKRPIYPYGCTF.

CDR3 coding DNA: TGTGCCAGCCCACAGGGGGCGGCGGCAGATACGCAGTATTTT. Translating it yields CASPQGAAADTQYF. The V call is TRBV6-1, the J call TRBJ2-3, with 9 bases aligning to TRBD1. There are 14 residues in the CDR3. Per germline, CDR1 MNHNS and CDR2 SASEGT. Unmatched junction bases numbered 7, after V lost 8 bases and J lost 4 bases.

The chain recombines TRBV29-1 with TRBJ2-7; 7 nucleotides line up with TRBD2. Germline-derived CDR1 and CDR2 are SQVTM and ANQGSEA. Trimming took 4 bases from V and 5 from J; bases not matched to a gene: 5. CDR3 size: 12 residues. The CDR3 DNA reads TGCAGCGTTGCAGCGGGAAGACACGAGCAGTACTTC. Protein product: CSVAAGRHEQYF.

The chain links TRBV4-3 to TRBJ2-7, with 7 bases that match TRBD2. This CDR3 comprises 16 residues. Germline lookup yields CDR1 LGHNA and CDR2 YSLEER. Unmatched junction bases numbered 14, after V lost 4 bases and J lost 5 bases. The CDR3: CASSLARGRERNEQYF. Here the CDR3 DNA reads TGCGCCAGCAGCCTAGCCCGAGGGCGGGAGAGGAACGAGCAGTACTTC.

The CDR3 sequence: CAISESRGGLEKTEAFF. The CDR3 region has the DNA TGTGCCATCAGTGAGTCGAGAGGGGGCCTAGAGAAAACTGAAGCTTTCTTT. The chain links TRBV10-3 to TRBJ1-1; 7 bases match TRBD1. CDR3 length equals 17 residues. Germline V gene data show CDR1 as ENHRY and CDR2 as SYGVKD. V trimming: 0 bases; J trimming: 5 bases; junction bases outside the gene matches: 12.

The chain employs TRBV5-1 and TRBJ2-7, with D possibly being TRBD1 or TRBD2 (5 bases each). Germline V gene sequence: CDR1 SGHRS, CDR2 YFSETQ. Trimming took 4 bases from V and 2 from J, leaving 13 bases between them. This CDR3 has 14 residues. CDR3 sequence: CASSGPRGPYEQYF. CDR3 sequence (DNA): TGCGCCAGCAGCGGCCCGAGGGGACCCTACGAGCAGTACTTC.

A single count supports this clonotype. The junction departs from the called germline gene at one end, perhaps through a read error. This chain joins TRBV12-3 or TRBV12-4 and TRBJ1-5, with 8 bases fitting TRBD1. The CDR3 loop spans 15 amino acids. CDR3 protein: CANSSQGESNQPQHF. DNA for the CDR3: TGTGCCAACAGTTCACAGGGGGAAAGCAATCAGCCCCAGCATTTT.

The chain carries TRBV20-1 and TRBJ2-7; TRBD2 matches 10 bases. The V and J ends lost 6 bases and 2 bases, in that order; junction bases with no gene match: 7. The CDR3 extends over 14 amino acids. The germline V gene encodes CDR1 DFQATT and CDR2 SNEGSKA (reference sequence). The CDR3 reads CSATGLAHAYEQYF. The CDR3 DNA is TGCAGTGCGACGGGACTAGCGCACGCCTACGAGCAGTACTTC.

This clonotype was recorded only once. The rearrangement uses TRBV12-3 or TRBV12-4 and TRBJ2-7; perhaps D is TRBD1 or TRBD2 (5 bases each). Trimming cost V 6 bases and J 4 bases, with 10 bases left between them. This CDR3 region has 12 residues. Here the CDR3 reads CASRPEGYEQYF. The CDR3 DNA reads TGTGCCAGCAGGCCCGAGGGGTACGAGCAGTACTTC.

The CDR3 sequence is CASATNMNTEAFF. In DNA, the CDR3 is TGTGCCTCCGCTACCAACATGAACACTGAAGCTTTCTTT. The chain uses TRBV6-5 and TRBJ1-1; D gene ambiguous. V lost 11 bases, J lost 0 bases, and 13 bases lay in between. From germline, CDR1 is MNHEY and CDR2 SVGAGI. The CDR3 is 13 amino acids.

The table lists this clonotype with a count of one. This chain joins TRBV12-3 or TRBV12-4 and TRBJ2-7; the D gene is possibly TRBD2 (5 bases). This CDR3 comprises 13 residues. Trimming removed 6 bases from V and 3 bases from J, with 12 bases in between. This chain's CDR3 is CASSPGVYYEQYF. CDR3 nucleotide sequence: TGTGCCAGCAGCCCCGGGGTCTACTACGAGCAGTACTTC.

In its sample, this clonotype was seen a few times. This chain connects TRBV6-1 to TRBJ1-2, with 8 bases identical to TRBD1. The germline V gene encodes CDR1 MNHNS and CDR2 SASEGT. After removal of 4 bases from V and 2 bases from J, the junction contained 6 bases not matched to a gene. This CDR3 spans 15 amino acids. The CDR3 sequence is CASSARTGKNYGYTF. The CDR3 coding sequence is TGTGCCAGCAGTGCCAGGACAGGGAAGAACTATGGCTACACCTTC.

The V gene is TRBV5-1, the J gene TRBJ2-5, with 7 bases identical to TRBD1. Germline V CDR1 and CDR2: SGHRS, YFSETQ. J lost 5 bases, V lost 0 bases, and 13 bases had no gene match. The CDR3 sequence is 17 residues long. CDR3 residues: CASSLAGSTRGGETQYF. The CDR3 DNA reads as TGCGCCAGCAGCTTGGCCGGTAGCACCCGAGGGGGCGAGACCCAGTACTTC.

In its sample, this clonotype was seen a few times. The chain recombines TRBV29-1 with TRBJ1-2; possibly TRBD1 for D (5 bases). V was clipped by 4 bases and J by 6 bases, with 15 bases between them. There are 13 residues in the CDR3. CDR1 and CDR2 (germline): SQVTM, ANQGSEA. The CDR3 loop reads CSVAQGGIDGYTF. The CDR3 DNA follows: TGCAGCGTTGCCCAGGGAGGGATCGATGGCTACACCTTC.

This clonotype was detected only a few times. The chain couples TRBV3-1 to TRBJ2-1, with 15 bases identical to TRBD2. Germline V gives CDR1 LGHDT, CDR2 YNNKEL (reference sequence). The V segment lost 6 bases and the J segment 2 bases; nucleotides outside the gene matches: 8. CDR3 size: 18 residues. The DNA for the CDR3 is TGTGCCAGCAGTTCCGGGACTAGCGGGAGGTCCGCCTACAATGAGCAGTTCTTC. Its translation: CASSSGTSGRSAYNEQFF.

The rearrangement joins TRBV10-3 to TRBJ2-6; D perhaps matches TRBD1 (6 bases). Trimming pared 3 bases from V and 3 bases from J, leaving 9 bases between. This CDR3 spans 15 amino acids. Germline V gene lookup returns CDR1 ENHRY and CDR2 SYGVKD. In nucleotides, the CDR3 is TGTGCCATCAGTGAAGGGGGAAATGGGGCCAACGTCCTGACTTTC. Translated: CAISEGGNGANVLTF.

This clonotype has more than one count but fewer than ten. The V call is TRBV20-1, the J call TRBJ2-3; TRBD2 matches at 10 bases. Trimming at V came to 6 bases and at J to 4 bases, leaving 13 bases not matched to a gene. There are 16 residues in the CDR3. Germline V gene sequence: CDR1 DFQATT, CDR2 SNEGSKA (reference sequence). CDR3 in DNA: TGCAGTGCCCAAAGGGGGACTAGCGCCCGGGCAGATACGCAGTATTTT. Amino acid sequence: CSAQRGTSARADTQYF.